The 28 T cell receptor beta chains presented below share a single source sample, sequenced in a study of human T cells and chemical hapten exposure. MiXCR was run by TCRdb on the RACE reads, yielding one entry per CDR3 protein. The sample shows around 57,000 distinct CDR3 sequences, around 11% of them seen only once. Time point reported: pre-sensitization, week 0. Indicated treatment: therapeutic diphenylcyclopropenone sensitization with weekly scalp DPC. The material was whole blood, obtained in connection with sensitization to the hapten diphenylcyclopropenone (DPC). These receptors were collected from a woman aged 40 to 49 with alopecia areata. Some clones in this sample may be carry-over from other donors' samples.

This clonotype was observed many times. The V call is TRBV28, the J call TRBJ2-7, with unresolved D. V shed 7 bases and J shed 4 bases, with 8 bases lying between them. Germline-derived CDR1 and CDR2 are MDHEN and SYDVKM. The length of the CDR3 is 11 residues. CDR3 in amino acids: CASKAVYEQYF. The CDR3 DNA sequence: TGTGCCAGCAAGGCGGTTTACGAGCAGTACTTC.

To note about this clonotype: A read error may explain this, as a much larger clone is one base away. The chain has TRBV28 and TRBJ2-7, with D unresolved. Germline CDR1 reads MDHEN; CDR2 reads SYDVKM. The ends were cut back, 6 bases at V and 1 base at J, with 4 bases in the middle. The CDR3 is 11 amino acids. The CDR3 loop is CASRASYEQYF. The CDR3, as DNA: TGTGCCAGCAGGGCTTCCTACGAGCAGTACTTC. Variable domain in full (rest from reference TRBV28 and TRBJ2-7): DVKVTQSSRYLVKRTGEKVFLECVQDMDHENMFWYRQDPGLGLRLIYFSYDVKMKEKGDIPEGYSVSREKKERFSLILESASTNQTSMYLCASRASYEQYFGPGTRLTVT.

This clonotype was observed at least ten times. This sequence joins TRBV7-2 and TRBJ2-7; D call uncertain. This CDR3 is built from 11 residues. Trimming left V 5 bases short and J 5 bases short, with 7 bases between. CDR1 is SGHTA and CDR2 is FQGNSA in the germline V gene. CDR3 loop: CASSKTNEQYF. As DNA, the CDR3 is TGTGCCAGCAGCAAGACAAACGAGCAGTACTTC. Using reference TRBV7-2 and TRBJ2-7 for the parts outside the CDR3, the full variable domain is GAGVSQSPSNKVTEKGKDVELRCDPISGHTALYWYRQSLGQGLEFLIYFQGNSAPDKSGLPSDRFSAERTGGSVSTLTIQRTQQEDSAVYLCASSKTNEQYFGPGTRLTVT.

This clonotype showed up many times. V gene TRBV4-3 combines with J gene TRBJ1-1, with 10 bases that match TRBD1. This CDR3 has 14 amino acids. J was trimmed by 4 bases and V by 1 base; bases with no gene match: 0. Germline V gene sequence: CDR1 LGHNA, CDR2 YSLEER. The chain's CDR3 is CASSQGDRGTEAFF. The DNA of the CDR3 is TGCGCCAGCAGCCAAGGGGACAGGGGCACTGAAGCTTTCTTT.

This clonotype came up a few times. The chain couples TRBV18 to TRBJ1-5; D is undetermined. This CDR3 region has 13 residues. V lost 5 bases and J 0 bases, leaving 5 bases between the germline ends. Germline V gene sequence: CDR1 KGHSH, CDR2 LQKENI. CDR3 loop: CASSINSNQPQHF. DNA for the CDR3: TGTGCCAGCTCAATTAATAGCAATCAGCCCCAGCATTTT.

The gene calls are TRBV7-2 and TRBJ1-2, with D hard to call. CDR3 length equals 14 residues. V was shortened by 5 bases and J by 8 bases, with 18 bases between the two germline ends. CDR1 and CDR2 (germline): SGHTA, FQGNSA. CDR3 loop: CASSPPPAVGGYTF. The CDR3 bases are TGTGCCAGCAGCCCTCCTCCGGCGGTCGGGGGCTACACCTTC.

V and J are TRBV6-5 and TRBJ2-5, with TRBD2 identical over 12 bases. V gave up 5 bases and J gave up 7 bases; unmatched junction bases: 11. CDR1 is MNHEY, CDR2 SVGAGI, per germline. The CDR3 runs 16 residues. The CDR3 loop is CASSGPETSGGATQYF. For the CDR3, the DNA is TGTGCCAGCAGTGGGCCGGAGACTAGCGGGGGAGCGACCCAGTACTTC.

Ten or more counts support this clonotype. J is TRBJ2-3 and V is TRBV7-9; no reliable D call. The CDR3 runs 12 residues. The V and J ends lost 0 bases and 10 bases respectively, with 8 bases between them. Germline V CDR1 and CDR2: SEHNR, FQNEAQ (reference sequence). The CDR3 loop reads CASSLARVAQYF. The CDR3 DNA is TGTGCCAGCAGCTTAGCTAGGGTCGCGCAGTATTTT. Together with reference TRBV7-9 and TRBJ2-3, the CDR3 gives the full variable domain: DTGVSQNPRHKITKRGQNVTFRCDPISEHNRLYWYRQTLGQGPEFLTYFQNEAQLEKSRLLSDRFSAERPKGSFSTLEIQRTEQGDSAMYLCASSLARVAQYFGPGTRLTVL.

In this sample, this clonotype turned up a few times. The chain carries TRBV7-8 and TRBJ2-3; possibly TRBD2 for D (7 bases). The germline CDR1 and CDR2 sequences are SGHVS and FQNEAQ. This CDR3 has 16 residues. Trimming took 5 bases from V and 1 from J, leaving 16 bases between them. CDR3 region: CASSPRGGGGTDTQYF. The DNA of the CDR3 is TGTGCCAGCAGCCCGCGGGGAGGGGGAGGCACAGATACGCAGTATTTT.

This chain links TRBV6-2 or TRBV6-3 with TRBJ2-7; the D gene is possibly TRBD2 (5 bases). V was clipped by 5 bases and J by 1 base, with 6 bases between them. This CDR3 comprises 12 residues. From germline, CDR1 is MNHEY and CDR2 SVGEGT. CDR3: CASSGGSYEQYF. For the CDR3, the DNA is TGTGCCAGCAGTGGAGGTTCCTACGAGCAGTACTTC.

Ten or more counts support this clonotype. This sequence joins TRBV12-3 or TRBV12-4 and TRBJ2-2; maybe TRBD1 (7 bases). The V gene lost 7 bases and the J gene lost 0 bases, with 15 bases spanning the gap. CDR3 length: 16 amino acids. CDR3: CASIIGGTANTGELFF. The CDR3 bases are TGTGCCAGCATCATAGGGGGGACAGCGAACACCGGGGAGCTGTTTTTT.

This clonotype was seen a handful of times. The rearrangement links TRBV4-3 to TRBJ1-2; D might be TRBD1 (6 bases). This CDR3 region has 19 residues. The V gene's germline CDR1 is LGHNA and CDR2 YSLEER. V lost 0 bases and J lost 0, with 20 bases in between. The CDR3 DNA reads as TGCGCCAGCAGCCAAGAATGGGGCAGGGGCGCATCAGCTAACTATGGCTACACCTTC. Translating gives CASSQEWGRGASANYGYTF.

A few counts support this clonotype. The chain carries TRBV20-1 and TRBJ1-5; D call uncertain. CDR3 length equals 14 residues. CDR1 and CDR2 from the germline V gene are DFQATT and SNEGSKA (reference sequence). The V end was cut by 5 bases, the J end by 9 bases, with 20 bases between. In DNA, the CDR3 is TGCAGTGCTTTTGAGAGGCCGACGTTGTGGCCCCAGCATTTT. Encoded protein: CSAFERPTLWPQHF.

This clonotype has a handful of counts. For the CDR3, the DNA is TGTGCCACCAGTGGTCTCCCCCAGGGACACTCGGAGCAGTTCTTC. Encoded protein: CATSGLPQGHSEQFF. V usage is TRBV24-1 and J usage is TRBJ2-1, with D possibly being TRBD1 (6 bases). V lost 5 bases and J lost 10, with 20 bases in between. Per germline, CDR1 KGHDR and CDR2 SFDVKD. CDR3 size: 15 residues.

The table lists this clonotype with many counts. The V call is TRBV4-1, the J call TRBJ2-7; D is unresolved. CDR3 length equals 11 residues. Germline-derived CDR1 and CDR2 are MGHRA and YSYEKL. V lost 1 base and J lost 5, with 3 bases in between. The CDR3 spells CASSQVNEQYF. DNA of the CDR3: TGCGCCAGCAGCCAAGTTAACGAGCAGTACTTC.

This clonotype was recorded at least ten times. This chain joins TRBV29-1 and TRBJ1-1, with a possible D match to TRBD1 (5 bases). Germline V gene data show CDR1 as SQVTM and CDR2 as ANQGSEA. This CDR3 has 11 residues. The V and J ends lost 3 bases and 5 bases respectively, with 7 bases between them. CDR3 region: CSVDGGTEAFF. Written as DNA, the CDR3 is TGCAGCGTTGACGGGGGGACTGAAGCTTTCTTT.

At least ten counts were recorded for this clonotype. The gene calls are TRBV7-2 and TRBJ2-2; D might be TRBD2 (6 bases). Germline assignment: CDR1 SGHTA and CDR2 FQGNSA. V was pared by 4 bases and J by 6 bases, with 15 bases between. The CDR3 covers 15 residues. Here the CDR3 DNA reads TGTGCCAGCAGCTCTCGGGACTTGGCGTCCGGGGAGCTGTTTTTT. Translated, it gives CASSSRDLASGELFF.

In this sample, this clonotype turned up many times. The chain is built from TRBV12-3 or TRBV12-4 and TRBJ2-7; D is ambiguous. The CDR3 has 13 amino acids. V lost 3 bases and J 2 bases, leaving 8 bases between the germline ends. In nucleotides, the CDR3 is TGTGCCAGCAGTTTGCCAGGCCCCTACGAGCAGTACTTC. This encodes CASSLPGPYEQYF.

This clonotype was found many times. Here the CDR3 reads CASRSRRGTGELFF. For the CDR3, the DNA is TGTGCCAGCAGATCCCGCCGTGGCACCGGGGAGCTGTTTTTT. The chain carries TRBV6-2 or TRBV6-3 and TRBJ2-2; D remains ambiguous. The CDR3 has 14 amino acids. Between the trimmed V and J ends, which lost 6 bases and 4 bases, there was a span of 12 bases. The germline V gene has CDR1 MNHEY and CDR2 SVGEGT.

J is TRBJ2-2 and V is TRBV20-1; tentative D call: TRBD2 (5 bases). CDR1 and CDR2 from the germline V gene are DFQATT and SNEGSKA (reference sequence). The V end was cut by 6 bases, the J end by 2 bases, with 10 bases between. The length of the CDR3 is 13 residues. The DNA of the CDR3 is TGCAGTGCCCCCGGACTTAACACCGGGGAGCTGTTTTTT. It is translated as CSAPGLNTGELFF.

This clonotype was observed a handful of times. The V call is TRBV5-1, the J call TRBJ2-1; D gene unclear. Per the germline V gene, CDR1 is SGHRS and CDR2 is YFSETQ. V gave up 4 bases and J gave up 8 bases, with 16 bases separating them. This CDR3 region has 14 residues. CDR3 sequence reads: CASSAALVVDEQFF. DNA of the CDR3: TGCGCCAGCAGCGCCGCCCTAGTTGTCGATGAGCAGTTCTTC. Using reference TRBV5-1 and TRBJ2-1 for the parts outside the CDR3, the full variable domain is KAGVTQTPRYLIKTRGQQVTLSCSPISGHRSVSWYQQTPGQGLQFLFEYFSETQRNKGNFPGRFSGRQFSNSRSEMNVSTLELGDSALYLCASSAALVVDEQFFGPGTRLTVL.

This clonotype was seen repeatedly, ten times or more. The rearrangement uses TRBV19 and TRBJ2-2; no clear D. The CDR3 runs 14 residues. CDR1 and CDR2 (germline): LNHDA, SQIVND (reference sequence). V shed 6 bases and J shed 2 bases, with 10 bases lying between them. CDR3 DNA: TGTGCCAGTAGGGTCAGGAGCAACACCGGGGAGCTGTTTTTT. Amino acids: CASRVRSNTGELFF.

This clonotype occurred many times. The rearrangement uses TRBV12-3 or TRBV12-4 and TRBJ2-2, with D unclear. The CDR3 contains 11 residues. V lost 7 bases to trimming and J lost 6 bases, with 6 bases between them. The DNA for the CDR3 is TGTGCCAGCACCCGGTCCGGGGAGCTGTTTTTT. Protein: CASTRSGELFF.

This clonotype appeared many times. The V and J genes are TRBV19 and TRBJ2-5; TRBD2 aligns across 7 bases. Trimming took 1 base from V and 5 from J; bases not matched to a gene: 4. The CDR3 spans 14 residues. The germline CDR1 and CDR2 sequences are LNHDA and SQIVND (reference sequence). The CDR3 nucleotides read TGTGCCAGTAGTATAGTAGCCGGGGGGGAGACCCAGTACTTC. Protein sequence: CASSIVAGGETQYF. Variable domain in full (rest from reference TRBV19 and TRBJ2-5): DGGITQSPKYLFRKEGQNVTLSCEQNLNHDAMYWYRQDPGQGLRLIYYSQIVNDFQKGDIAEGYSVSREKKESFPLTVTSAQKNPTAFYLCASSIVAGGETQYFGPGTRLLVL.

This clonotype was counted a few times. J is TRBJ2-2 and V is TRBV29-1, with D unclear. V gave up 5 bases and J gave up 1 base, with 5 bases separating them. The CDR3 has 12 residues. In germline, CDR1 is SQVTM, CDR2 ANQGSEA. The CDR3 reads CSVSQNTGELFF. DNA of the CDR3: TGCAGCGTTTCCCAGAACACCGGGGAGCTGTTTTTT.

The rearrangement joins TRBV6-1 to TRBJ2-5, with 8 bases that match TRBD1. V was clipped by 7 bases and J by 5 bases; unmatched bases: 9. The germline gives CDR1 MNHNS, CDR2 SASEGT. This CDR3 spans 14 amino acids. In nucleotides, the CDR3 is TGTGCCAGCACCTTCCCAGGGGGCTGGGAGACCCAGTACTTC. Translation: CASTFPGGWETQYF.

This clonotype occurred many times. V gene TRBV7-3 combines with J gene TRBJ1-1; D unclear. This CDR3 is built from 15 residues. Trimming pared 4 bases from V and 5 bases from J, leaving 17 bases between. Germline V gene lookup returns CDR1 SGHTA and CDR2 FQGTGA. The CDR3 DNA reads TGTGCCAGCAGCTGGCTAAGTCCCGCTACGACTGAAGCTTTCTTT. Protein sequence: CASSWLSPATTEAFF. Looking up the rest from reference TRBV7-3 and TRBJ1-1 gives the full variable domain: GAGVSQTPSNKVTEKGKYVELRCDPISGHTALYWYRQSLGQGPEFLIYFQGTGAADDSGLPNDRFFAVRPEGSVSTLKIQRTERGDSAVYLCASSWLSPATTEAFFGQGTRLTVV.

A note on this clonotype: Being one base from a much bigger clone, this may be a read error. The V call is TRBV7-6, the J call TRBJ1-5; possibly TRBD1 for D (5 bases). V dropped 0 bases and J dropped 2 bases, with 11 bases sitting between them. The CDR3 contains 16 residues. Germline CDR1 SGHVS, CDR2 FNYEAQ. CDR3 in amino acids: CASSLAIGGGNQPQHF. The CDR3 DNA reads TGTGCCAGCAGCTTAGCGATTGGGGGAGGCAATCAGCCCCAGCATTTT.